This TCR beta chain was obtained from a study of T cell repertoires in cytomegalovirus infection. For the study at large: Carrying CMV and the relevant HLA type showed in public TCR beta signatures. Findings and limits, study-wide: Carriers of CMV and the relevant HLA type were discriminated by public TCR beta frequency. Predominance within the ex vivo response was attributable to HLA-C-restricted CMV-specific TCR beta clonotypes.

Germline V CDR1 and CDR2: SGHTA, FQGNSA. The ends were cut back, 2 bases at V and 8 bases at J, with 13 bases in the middle. This CDR3 is built from 14 residues. Each CDR3 protein gets one entry after TCRdb re-called the reads with MiXCR. The repertoire holds about 71,000 distinct CDR3 sequences, with 20% as singletons. Comment on this clonotype: What it binds is unknown.

The input for sequencing was CD8+ T cells from cultured PBMCs, taken from culture after CMV antigen stimulation. V and J are TRBV7-2 and TRBJ2-4; D may be TRBD2 (7 bases). The origin of this receptor is a human donor in good health (CMV status not recorded). Some clones in this sample may be carry-over from other donors' samples. The CDR3 bases are TGTGCCAGCAGCTTAAGGGGGGGGACGTACATTCAGTACTTC. Its translation is CASSLRGGTYIQYF.